The rows below give T cell receptor beta chains drawn from one sample of a study of cytomegalovirus exposure and HLA in healthy donors. Method: immunoSEQ multiplex PCR; TCRdb's copy keeps in-frame clones and lacks some. The sample carries hundreds of thousands of clones, around 80% recorded once. Sequenced material: PBMCs. The receptors derive from a male donor in good health and CMV-seronegative. Each CDR3 is given with its conserved first and last residue. The D gene is left open where the match is weak. The size entry is marked missing in some rows and otherwise reads once, few, many or a size class.

>.|TRBV28|TRBJ2-1|.
CASSLYGGINEQFF
TGTGCCAGCAGTTTATATGGCGGGATAAATGAGCAGTTCTTC
>.|TRBV7-2|TRBJ2-1|TRBD2
CASSNPLAGGPLAYNEQFF
TGTGCCAGCAGCAACCCCCTAGCGGGAGGGCCCTTGGCCTACAATGAGCAGTTCTTC
>.|TRBV7-6|TRBJ2-7|.
CASSSRTDQRAYEQYF
TGTGCCAGCAGCTCAAGGACAGACCAAAGGGCCTACGAGCAGTACTTC
>many|TRBV25-1|TRBJ1-6|TRBD1
CASSPGTGNSPLHF
TGTGCCAGCAGTCCCGGGACAGGGAATTCACCCCTCCACTTT
>.|TRBV2|TRBJ1-2|TRBD1
CASSIRDRSLTMAGYTF
TGTGCCAGCAGTATCCGGGACAGGTCTCTAACTATGGCAGGCTACACCTTC
>.|TRBV14|TRBJ2-1|.
CASSQGVRTAGRREQFF
TGTGCCAGCAGCCAAGGAGTTCGGACCGCGGGAAGAAGGGAGCAGTTCTTC
>.|TRBV13|TRBJ2-7|TRBD1
CASTFETGGFHEQYF
TGTGCCAGCACCTTCGAGACAGGGGGCTTCCACGAGCAGTACTTC
>.|TRBV14|TRBJ2-3|TRBD2
CASSQGLPTDTQYF
TGTGCCAGCAGCCAGGGACTACCAACAGATACGCAGTATTTT
>.|TRBV12-5|TRBJ2-2|.
CASGFLNTGELFF
TGTGCTAGTGGTTTTCTCAACACCGGGGAGCTGTTTTTT
>.|TRBV28|TRBJ2-7|TRBD2
CASSDGTSGRDEQYF
TGTGCCAGCAGTGACGGGACTAGCGGGAGGGACGAGCAGTACTTC
>.|TRBV14|TRBJ2-1|.
CASSQAPTLAYNEQFF
TGTGCCAGCAGCCAAGCACCCACCTTAGCCTACAATGAGCAGTTCTTC
>.|TRBV29-1|TRBJ2-7|TRBD1
CSSCIGTGGSYEQYF
TGCAGTTCCTGTATAGGAACAGGGGGATCCTACGAGCAGTACTTC
>.|TRBV9|TRBJ2-2|TRBD2
CASSSQAGGPDTGELFF
TGTGCCAGCAGCTCCCAAGCGGGAGGGCCCGACACCGGGGAGCTGTTTTTT
>.|TRBV9|TRBJ2-3|.
CASSVSPVTDTQYF
TGTGCCAGCAGCGTAAGTCCGGTTACAGATACGCAGTATTTT
>few|TRBV5-1|TRBJ1-1|TRBD1
CASSLGQGMNTEAFF
TGCGCCAGCAGCTTGGGACAGGGGATGAACACTGAAGCTTTCTTT
>.|TRBV28|TRBJ1-2|.
CASSYQRQLSSNYGYTF
TGTGCCAGCAGTTATCAAAGACAGCTAAGCTCTAACTATGGCTACACCTTC
>.|TRBV2|TRBJ2-7|.
CASSEPPEWGGEQYF
TGTGCCAGCAGTGAACCCCCCGAGTGGGGCGGCGAGCAGTACTTC
>.|TRBV23-1|TRBJ2-5|TRBD1
CASSSGTGPETQYF
TGCGCCAGCAGTTCAGGGACAGGTCCCGAGACCCAGTACTTC
>.|TRBV15|TRBJ2-7|TRBD2
CATSRAGTRGFYEQYF
TGTGCCACCAGCAGGGCCGGGACTAGGGGTTTCTACGAGCAGTACTTC
>few|TRBV5-6|TRBJ2-3|TRBD2
CASSLREALLINTQYF
TGTGCCAGCAGCTTGCGGGAGGCCCTTCTAATAAATACGCAGTATTTT
>few|TRBV6-5|TRBJ2-3|TRBD2
CASSGLAHTDTQYF
TGTGCCAGCAGTGGACTAGCGCACACAGATACGCAGTATTTT
>.|TRBV10-3|TRBJ1-2|.
CAISDALGPDNYGYTF
TGTGCCATCAGCGACGCCCTAGGTCCGGATAACTATGGCTACACCTTC
>.|TRBV10-3|TRBJ2-1|TRBD2
CAISERGAGRNEQFF
TGTGCCATCAGTGAGAGAGGAGCGGGGAGGAATGAGCAGTTCTTC
>.|TRBV20-1|TRBJ1-2|.
CSAPANYGYTF
TGCAGTGCTCCAGCTAACTATGGCTACACCTTC
>.|TRBV19|TRBJ2-7|TRBD2
CASSQQGLAIEQYF
TGTGCCAGTAGTCAACAGGGACTAGCGATCGAGCAGTACTTC
>.|TRBV6-6|TRBJ2-1|.
CASSPGSYNEQFF
TGTGCCAGCAGCCCAGGGTCGTACAATGAGCAGTTCTTC
>.|TRBV4-2|TRBJ2-5|TRBD2
CASSQDRASGRWARETQYF
TGTGCCAGCAGCCAAGATAGGGCTAGCGGGAGGTGGGCCCGGGAGACCCAGTACTTC
>once|TRBV5-6|TRBJ1-4|TRBD1
CASSLEGTGTNEKLFF
TGTGCCAGCAGCTTGGAGGGGACAGGAACTAATGAAAAACTGTTTTTT
>once|TRBV10-3|TRBJ2-7|.
CAISTSFAVYEQYF
TGTGCCATCAGTACGAGTTTCGCGGTCTACGAGCAGTACTTC
>.|TRBV10-3|TRBJ2-2|TRBD2
CAISGLGLAGPNTGELFF
TGTGCCATCAGTGGCCTGGGACTAGCGGGACCGAACACCGGGGAGCTGTTTTTT
>few|TRBV18|TRBJ1-1|.
CASSPGQGEAFF
TGTGCCAGCTCACCGGGGCAGGGTGAGGCTTTCTTT
>.|TRBV5-1|TRBJ2-7|.
CASSWGGYEQYF
TGCGCCAGCAGTTGGGGCGGCTACGAGCAGTACTTC
>few|TRBV6-5|TRBJ1-2|.
CASRDTLYYGYTF
TGTGCCAGCAGAGATACTCTGTACTATGGCTACACCTTC
>.|TRBV18|TRBJ1-1|TRBD1
CASSPGTGGLNTEAFF
TGTGCCAGCTCACCAGGGACAGGGGGTTTGAACACTGAAGCTTTCTTT
>.|TRBV7-6|TRBJ2-5|.
CASSQRESDRQETQYF
TGTGCCAGCAGTCAACGGGAATCAGATCGGCAAGAGACCCAGTACTTC
>.|TRBV11-2|TRBJ2-3|.
CASSPRTELRTDTQYF
TGTGCCAGCAGCCCACGGACAGAACTGCGAACAGATACGCAGTATTTT
>.|TRBV29-1|TRBJ1-5|TRBD1
CSVAGTGDGNQPQHF
TGCAGCGTTGCGGGGACAGGGGACGGCAATCAGCCCCAGCATTTT
>few|TRBV5-1|TRBJ2-7|TRBD1
CASSLSWGTGGYEQYF
TGCGCCAGCAGCTTGTCCTGGGGGACAGGCGGCTACGAGCAGTACTTC
>.|TRBV5-1|TRBJ2-3|TRBD2
CASTRAGVADTQYF
TGCGCCAGCACAAGAGCGGGAGTAGCAGATACGCAGTATTTT
>few|TRBV10-1|TRBJ1-2|TRBD1
CASSDHRGGYTF
TGCGCCAGCAGTGATCACAGGGGCGGCTACACCTTC